Listed below are T cell receptor beta chains from one sample, sequenced in a study of shared clonotypes between healthy human individuals. Some clones are missing from TCRdb's copy, which holds only in-frame ones; the method was immunoSEQ multiplex PCR. The table records about a million clones, approximately 80% of them present only once. Input material: memory CD4+ T cells from PBMCs. The source is a young man in good health. Some clones in this sample may be carry-over from other donors' samples. The CDR3 runs from the conserved cysteine through the conserved F or W. The D gene is left open where the match is weak. Size is omitted from some rows. Given values are once, few, many or a class for expanded clones.

v_gene	d_gene	abundance	j_gene	CDR3aa	CDR3nt
TRBV19	NA	NA	TRBJ1-2	CASSSVPGGGYTF	TGTGCCAGTTCGTCCGTTCCCGGCGGAGGCTACACCTTC
TRBV5-4	TRBD1	many	TRBJ1-1	CASSGQGNTEAFF	TGTGCCAGCAGCGGACAGGGGAACACTGAAGCTTTCTTT
TRBV29-1	NA	NA	TRBJ2-7	CSAGGKGTTYEQYF	TGCAGCGCTGGGGGTAAGGGAACCACCTACGAGCAGTACTTC
TRBV10-2	TRBD1	NA	TRBJ2-1	CASNAGTGRFFTFF	TGCGCCAGCAACGCCGGGACAGGGCGCTTTTTTACGTTCTTC
TRBV28	NA	NA	TRBJ1-2	CASSSADSKIANYGYTF	TGTGCCAGCAGCTCCGCGGACAGTAAGATAGCTAACTATGGCTACACCTTC
TRBV5-1	TRBD2	many	TRBJ2-1	CASRLSGSSYNEQFF	TGCGCCAGCAGACTTAGCGGGAGCTCCTACAATGAGCAGTTCTTC
TRBV30	TRBD2	NA	TRBJ2-7	CAWGSGRYEQYF	TGTGCCTGGGGTAGCGGGAGGTACGAGCAGTACTTC
TRBV7-2	NA	many	TRBJ1-1	CASSAYNTEAFF	TGTGCCAGCAGCGCATACAACACTGAAGCTTTCTTT
TRBV28	TRBD1	NA	TRBJ1-2	CASKRQGETYGYTF	TGTGCCAGCAAAAGACAGGGAGAGACGTATGGCTACACCTTC
TRBV19	TRBD1	NA	TRBJ2-5	CASRIGGDRQETQYF	TGTGCCAGTAGGATCGGTGGGGACAGACAAGAGACCCAGTACTTC
TRBV10-3	NA	NA	TRBJ2-5	CAISDWGAQETQYF	TGTGCCATCAGTGATTGGGGAGCCCAAGAGACCCAGTACTTC
TRBV28	TRBD2	NA	TRBJ2-1	CASSSSGRGYNEQFF	TGTGCCAGCAGTTCTAGCGGGAGGGGGTACAATGAGCAGTTCTTC
TRBV5-1	TRBD2	NA	TRBJ2-5	CASSAGLAGGTETQYF	TGCGCCAGCAGCGCCGGACTAGCGGGAGGAACCGAGACCCAGTACTTC
TRBV7-9	NA	once	TRBJ1-2	CASSPAGGYGYTF	TGTGCCAGCAGCCCAGCCGGCGGGTATGGCTACACCTTC
TRBV5-5	NA	NA	TRBJ1-4	CASSWAGPANEKLFF	TGTGCCAGCAGCTGGGCAGGACCAGCTAATGAAAAACTGTTTTTT
TRBV2	TRBD1	many	TRBJ1-1	CASRADRYTEAFF	TGTGCCAGCAGGGCGGACAGGTACACTGAAGCTTTCTTT
TRBV27	NA	NA	TRBJ1-2	CASSLWSGTSNGYTF	TGTGCCAGCAGTTTATGGTCGGGGACTTCAAATGGCTACACCTTC
TRBV2	NA	once	TRBJ2-2	CASSYSGELFF	TGTGCCAGCTCATACAGCGGGGAGCTGTTTTTT
TRBV30	NA	few	TRBJ1-1	CAWSVRGMGTEAFF	TGTGCCTGGAGTGTAAGAGGGATGGGCACTGAAGCTTTCTTT
TRBV5-1	NA	NA	TRBJ1-5	CASSLDGANQPQHF	TGCGCCAGCAGCTTGGATGGTGCCAATCAGCCCCAGCATTTT
TRBV5-6	TRBD2	NA	TRBJ2-7	CASSSTSGAYEQYF	TGTGCCAGCAGCTCAACTAGCGGCGCCTACGAGCAGTACTTC
TRBV10-1	TRBD2	NA	TRBJ2-5	CASSESLGGGPRETQYF	TGCGCCAGCAGTGAGAGTTTGGGGGGAGGGCCTCGGGAGACCCAGTACTTC
TRBV6-1	NA	NA	TRBJ2-7	CASSEAYEQYF	TGTGCCAGCAGTGAAGCCTACGAGCAGTACTTC
TRBV30	NA	NA	TRBJ1-1	CAWSNQNTEAFF	TGTGCCTGGAGTAACCAGAATACCGAAGCTTTCTTT
TRBV5-1	NA	NA	TRBJ2-5	CASSSLETQYF	TGCGCCAGCAGCTCTCTAGAGACCCAGTACTTC
TRBV7-8	NA	NA	TRBJ1-1	CASSLGGGRNTEAFF	TGTGCCAGCAGCTTGGGGGGTGGACGGAACACTGAAGCTTTCTTT
TRBV28	NA	once	TRBJ2-1	CASSFETEQFF	TGTGCCAGCAGTTTCGAGACCGAGCAGTTCTTC
TRBV6-1	NA	NA	TRBJ2-7	CASSEWAYEQYF	TGTGCCAGCAGTGAATGGGCCTACGAGCAGTACTTC
TRBV4-1	NA	once	TRBJ1-2	CASSQVGGAGNGYTF	TGCGCCAGCAGCCAAGTGGGGGGGGCAGGTAATGGCTACACCTTC
TRBV28	TRBD1	NA	TRBJ1-1	CASSRDSTNTEAFF	TGTGCCAGCAGTCGGGACAGTACAAACACTGAAGCTTTCTTT
TRBV29-1	NA	NA	TRBJ1-3	CSVEAGNSGNTIYF	TGCAGCGTTGAAGCCGGGAACTCTGGAAACACCATATATTTT
TRBV28	NA	NA	TRBJ2-2	CASSFVLGANTGELFF	TGTGCCAGCAGTTTTGTCCTAGGGGCGAACACCGGGGAGCTGTTTTTT
TRBV5-4	NA	NA	TRBJ1-4	CASSDRGRGHRDEKLFF	TGTGCCAGCAGCGACCGGGGACGCGGCCACCGGGATGAAAAACTGTTTTTT
TRBV2	NA	NA	TRBJ1-5	CASSERTAGQPQHF	TGTGCCAGCAGTGAAAGGACGGCGGGCCAGCCCCAGCATTTT
TRBV28	NA	NA	TRBJ1-5	CASTSNQPQHF	TGTGCCAGCACTAGCAATCAGCCCCAGCATTTT
TRBV18	NA	NA	TRBJ2-7	CASSPSTTRRTYEQYF	TGTGCCAGCTCACCTTCTACTACCAGAAGGACCTACGAGCAGTACTTC
TRBV11-2	NA	NA	TRBJ2-7	CASSLQYYEQYF	TGTGCCAGCAGCTTGCAATACTACGAGCAGTACTTC
TRBV7-2	NA	NA	TRBJ2-1	CASSWQGPAGNEQFF	TGTGCCAGCAGCTGGCAGGGCCCCGCGGGGAATGAGCAGTTCTTC
TRBV11-3	NA	NA	TRBJ2-3	CASSLYSVDTQYF	TGTGCCAGCAGCTTGTACAGCGTAGATACGCAGTATTTT
TRBV28	TRBD1	NA	TRBJ1-5	CASTLPLYRGPGQPQHF	TGTGCCAGCACCTTACCCCTCTACAGGGGTCCGGGTCAGCCCCAGCATTTT
TRBV18	NA	NA	TRBJ1-2	CASSPRGFSADYGYTF	TGTGCCAGCTCACCACGGGGCTTTTCCGCGGACTATGGCTACACCTTC
TRBV4-1	TRBD1	few	TRBJ2-7	CASSHPGQATYEQYF	TGCGCCAGCAGCCACCCGGGACAGGCCACCTACGAGCAGTACTTC
TRBV28	NA	NA	TRBJ1-5	CASSLLDRYQPQHF	TGTGCCAGCAGCCTATTGGACCGCTATCAGCCCCAGCATTTT
TRBV21-1	NA	NA	TRBJ2-2	CASISNRAPRTGELFF	TGTGCCAGCATCTCGAATAGGGCACCCCGGACCGGGGAGCTGTTTTTT
TRBV27	NA	NA	TRBJ2-1	CASSATHEQFF	TGTGCCAGCAGTGCTACACATGAGCAGTTCTTC